One and the same sample provided the 9 T cell receptor beta chains below, sequenced in a study of T cells in Graves' hyperthyroidism and ophthalmopathy. Researchers amplified the TCR beta CDR3 regions from RNA transcripts. The HTBI primer set was used in a first-round RT-PCR of the TCR CDR3. TCRdb re-called the multiplex PCR reads with MiXCR, one entry per CDR3 protein. The sample shows approximately 630,000 distinct CDR3 sequences, 16% of them seen only once. Sequences were obtained from blood. These receptors all come from a woman aged 25 to 39 with Graves' hyperthyroidism.

This clonotype has only a few counts. This chain uses TRBV6-2 or TRBV6-3 with TRBJ2-1; TRBD2 matches 7 bases. Trimming removed 0 bases from V and 14 bases from J; junction bases left unmatched: 7. Germline V lookup: CDR1 MNHEY, CDR2 SVGEGT. This CDR3 spans 13 amino acids. CDR3 nucleotide sequence: TGTGCCAGCAGTTACTCAGAGGGAGGGCCAAAGTTCTTC. Translation: CASSYSEGGPKFF.

The sample holds a few counts of this clonotype. This chain uses TRBV5-6 with TRBJ1-1; D is uncertain. Trimming took off 0 bases at V and 5 bases at J, with 17 bases between the two ends. Germline V gene data show CDR1 as SGHDT and CDR2 as YYEEEE. The CDR3 runs to 16 residues. Here the CDR3 reads CASSLGGMVMGTEAFF. CDR3 nucleotides: TGTGCCAGCAGCTTGGGTGGGATGGTAATGGGGACTGAAGCTTTCTTT.

This clonotype was counted at least ten times. The CDR3 DNA sequence: TGTGCCACCAGTGATGCGGGACAGGGTGGCCATGAGCAGTTCTTC. Translating it yields CATSDAGQGGHEQFF. The V gene is TRBV24-1, the J gene TRBJ2-1, with 9 positions matching TRBD1. Looked up from germline, CDR1 is KGHDR and CDR2 is SFDVKD. CDR3 length: 15 residues. Germline trimming cut 3 bases from V and 8 bases from J; bases unmatched to any gene: 7.

As regards this clonotype: A much larger clonotype is one base distant, so this may be a read error. This sequence joins TRBV7-3 and TRBJ2-1; no clear D. The length of the CDR3 is 13 residues. The V end was cut by 4 bases, the J end by 5 bases, with 9 bases between. CDR1 is SGHTA and CDR2 is FQGTGA in the germline V gene. The CDR3 DNA is TGTGCCAGCAGCTCTTGGGTAAACAATGAGCAGTTCTTC. Protein product: CASSSWVNNEQFF.

V and J are TRBV9 and TRBJ1-1; TRBD1 aligns across 7 bases. Trimming at V came to 4 bases and at J to 1 base, leaving 4 bases not matched to a gene. The length of the CDR3 is 14 residues. CDR1 is SGDLS and CDR2 is YYNGEE in the germline V gene. Here the CDR3 DNA reads TGTGCCAGCAGCCCATGGGACAGGAACACTGAAGCTTTCTTT. Translated, it gives CASSPWDRNTEAFF. Using reference TRBV9 and TRBJ1-1 for the parts outside the CDR3, the full variable domain is DSGVTQTPKHLITATGQRVTLRCSPRSGDLSVYWYQQSLDQGLQFLIQYYNGEERAKGNILERFSAQQFPDLHSELNLSSLELGDSALYFCASSPWDRNTEAFFGQGTRLTVV.

This clonotype was seen repeatedly, ten times or more. This chain links TRBV11-2 with TRBJ1-2; D remains unclear. Germline CDR1 SGHAT, CDR2 FQNNGV. The CDR3 extends over 15 amino acids. V was clipped by 1 base and J by 4 bases, with 13 bases between them. The CDR3 coding sequence is TGTGCCAGCAGCTTAGGAAACATTGATCTCTATGGCTACACCTTC. This sequence encodes CASSLGNIDLYGYTF. Looking up the rest from reference TRBV11-2 and TRBJ1-2 gives the full variable domain: EAGVAQSPRYKIIEKRQSVAFWCNPISGHATLYWYQQILGQGPKLLIQFQNNGVVDDSQLPKDRFSAERLKGVDSTLKIQPAKLEDSAVYLCASSLGNIDLYGYTFGSGTRLTVV.

This sequence joins TRBV7-3 and TRBJ2-1, with 9 bases identical to TRBD2. The CDR3 covers 14 residues. J gave up 9 bases and V 1 base, and 4 bases lay outside the gene matches. Germline-derived CDR1 and CDR2 are SGHTA and FQGTGA. The CDR3 DNA reads TGTGCCAGCAGCTTAATAGCGGGAGTTGTTGAGCAGTTCTTC. Its translation is CASSLIAGVVEQFF. Using reference TRBV7-3 and TRBJ2-1 for the parts outside the CDR3, the full variable domain is GAGVSQTPSNKVTEKGKYVELRCDPISGHTALYWYRQSLGQGPEFLIYFQGTGAADDSGLPNDRFFAVRPEGSVSTLKIQRTERGDSAVYLCASSLIAGVVEQFFGPGTRLTVL.

This clonotype appeared a few times. The chain carries TRBV6-1 and TRBJ2-1; D may be TRBD1 or TRBD2 (6 bases each). The germline V gene encodes CDR1 MNHNS and CDR2 SASEGT. CDR3 size: 16 residues. The CDR3 sequence: CALGSAGGSSYNEQFF. CDR3 sequence (DNA): TGTGCGCTTGGGAGTGCCGGGGGCAGCTCCTACAATGAGCAGTTCTTC.

In this sample, this clonotype turned up many times. The chain joins TRBV3-1 to TRBJ2-6; TRBD1 is a possible D gene (5 bases). The germline V gene encodes CDR1 LGHDT and CDR2 YNNKEL (reference sequence). The V end lost 0 bases, the J end lost 2 bases, and 5 bases lay between the germline ends. This CDR3 is built from 15 residues. Here the CDR3 DNA reads TGTGCCAGCAGCCAAGACAGGGCTGGGGCCAACGTCCTGACTTTC. Protein: CASSQDRAGANVLTF.